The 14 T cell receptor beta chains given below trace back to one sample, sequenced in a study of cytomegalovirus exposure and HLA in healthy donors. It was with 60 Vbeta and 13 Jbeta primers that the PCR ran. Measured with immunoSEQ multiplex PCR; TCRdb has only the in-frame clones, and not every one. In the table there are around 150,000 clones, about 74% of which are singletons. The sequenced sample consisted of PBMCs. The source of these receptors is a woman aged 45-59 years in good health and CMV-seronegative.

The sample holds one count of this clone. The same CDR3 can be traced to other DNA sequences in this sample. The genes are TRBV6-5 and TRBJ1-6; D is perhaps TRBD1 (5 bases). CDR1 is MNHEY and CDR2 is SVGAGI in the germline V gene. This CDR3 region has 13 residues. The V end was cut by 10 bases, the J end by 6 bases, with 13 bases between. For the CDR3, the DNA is TGTGCCACCCAAGGGGCCCTTAATTCACCCCTCCACTTT. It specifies CATQGALNSPLHF.

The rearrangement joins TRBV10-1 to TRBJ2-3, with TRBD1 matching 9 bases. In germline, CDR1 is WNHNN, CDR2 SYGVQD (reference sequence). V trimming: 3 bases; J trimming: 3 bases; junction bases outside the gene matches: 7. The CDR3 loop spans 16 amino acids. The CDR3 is CASSESTGGVTDTQYF. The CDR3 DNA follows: TGCGCCAGCAGTGAATCGACAGGGGGTGTGACAGATACGCAGTATTTT.

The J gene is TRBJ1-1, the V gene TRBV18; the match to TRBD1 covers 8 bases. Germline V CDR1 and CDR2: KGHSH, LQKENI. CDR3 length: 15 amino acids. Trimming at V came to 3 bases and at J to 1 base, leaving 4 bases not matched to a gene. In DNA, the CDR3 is TGTGCCAGCTCACCTCTCGGACAGGGGAACACTGAAGCTTTCTTT. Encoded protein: CASSPLGQGNTEAFF.

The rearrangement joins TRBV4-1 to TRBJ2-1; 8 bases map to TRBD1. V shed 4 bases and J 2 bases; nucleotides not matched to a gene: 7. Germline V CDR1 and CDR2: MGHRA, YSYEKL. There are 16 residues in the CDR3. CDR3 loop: CASSPSSGQAYNEQFF. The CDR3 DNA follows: TGCGCCAGCAGCCCCTCTTCGGGACAGGCCTACAATGAGCAGTTCTTC.

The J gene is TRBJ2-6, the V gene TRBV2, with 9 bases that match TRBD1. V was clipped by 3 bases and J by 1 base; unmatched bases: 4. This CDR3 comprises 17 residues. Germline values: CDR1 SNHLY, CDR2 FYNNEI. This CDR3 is CASSDGTGMSGANVLTF. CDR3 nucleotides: TGTGCCAGCAGTGACGGGACAGGGATGTCTGGGGCCAACGTCCTGACTTTC.

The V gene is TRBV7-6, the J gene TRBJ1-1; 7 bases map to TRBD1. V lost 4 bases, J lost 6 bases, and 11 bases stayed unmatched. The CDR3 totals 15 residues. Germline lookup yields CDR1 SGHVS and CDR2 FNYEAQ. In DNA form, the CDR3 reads TGTGCCAGCAGCTCCAGCCAGGGGGGTATCGCTGAAGCTTTCTTT. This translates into CASSSSQGGIAEAFF.

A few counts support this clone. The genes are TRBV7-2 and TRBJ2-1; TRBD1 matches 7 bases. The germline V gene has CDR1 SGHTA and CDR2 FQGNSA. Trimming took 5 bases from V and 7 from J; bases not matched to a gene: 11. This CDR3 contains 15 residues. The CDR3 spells CASSPQGGFENEQFF. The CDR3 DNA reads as TGTGCCAGCAGCCCCCAAGGGGGCTTCGAGAATGAGCAGTTCTTC.

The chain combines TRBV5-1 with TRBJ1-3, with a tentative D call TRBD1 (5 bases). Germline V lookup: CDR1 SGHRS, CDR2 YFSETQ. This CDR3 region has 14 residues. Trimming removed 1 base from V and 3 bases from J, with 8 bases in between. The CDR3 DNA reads TGCGCCAGCAGCTTGTCAGGGTTTGGAAACACCATATATTTT. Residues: CASSLSGFGNTIYF.

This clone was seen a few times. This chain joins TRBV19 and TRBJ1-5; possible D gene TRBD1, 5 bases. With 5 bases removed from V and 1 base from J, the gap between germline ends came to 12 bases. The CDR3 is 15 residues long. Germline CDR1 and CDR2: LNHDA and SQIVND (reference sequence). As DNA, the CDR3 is TGTGCCAGTAGTCGACAGAAAAACAGCAATCAGCCCCAGCATTTT. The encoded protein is CASSRQKNSNQPQHF. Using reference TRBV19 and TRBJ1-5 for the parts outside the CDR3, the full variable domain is DGGITQSPKYLFRKEGQNVTLSCEQNLNHDAMYWYRQDPGQGLRLIYYSQIVNDFQKGDIAEGYSVSREKKESFPLTVTSAQKNPTAFYLCASSRQKNSNQPQHFGDGTRLSIL.

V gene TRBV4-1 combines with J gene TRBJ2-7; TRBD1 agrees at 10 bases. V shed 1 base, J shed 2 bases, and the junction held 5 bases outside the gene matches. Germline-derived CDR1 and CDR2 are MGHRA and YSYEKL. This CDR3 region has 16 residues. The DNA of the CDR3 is TGCGCCAGCAGCCAAGTTCGGGACAGGGGAACCTACGAGCAGTACTTC. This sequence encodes CASSQVRDRGTYEQYF.

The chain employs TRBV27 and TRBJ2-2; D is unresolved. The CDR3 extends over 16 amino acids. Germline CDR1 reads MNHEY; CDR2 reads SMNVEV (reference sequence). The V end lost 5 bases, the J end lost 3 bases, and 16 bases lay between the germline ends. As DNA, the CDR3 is TGTGCCAGCAGTATAACAGCCGTCGCGTACACCGGGGAGCTGTTTTTT. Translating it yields CASSITAVAYTGELFF.

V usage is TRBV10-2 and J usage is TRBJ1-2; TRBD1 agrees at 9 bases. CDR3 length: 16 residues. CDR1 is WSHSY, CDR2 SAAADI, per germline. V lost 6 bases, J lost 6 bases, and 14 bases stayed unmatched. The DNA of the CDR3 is TGCGCCAGCAGCCTAATGGGACAGGGTATTGACGATGGCTACACCTTC. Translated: CASSLMGQGIDDGYTF.

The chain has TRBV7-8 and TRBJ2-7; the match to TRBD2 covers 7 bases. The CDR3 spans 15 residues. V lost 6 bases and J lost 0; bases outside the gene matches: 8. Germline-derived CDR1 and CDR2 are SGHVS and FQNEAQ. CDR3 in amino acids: CASSPGGSGSYEQYF. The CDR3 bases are TGTGCCAGCAGTCCGGGGGGTAGCGGCTCCTACGAGCAGTACTTC.

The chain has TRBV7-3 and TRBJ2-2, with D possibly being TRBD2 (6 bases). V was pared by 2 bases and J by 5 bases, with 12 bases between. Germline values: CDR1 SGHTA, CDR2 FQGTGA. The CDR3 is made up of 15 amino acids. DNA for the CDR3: TGTGCCAGCAGCTTATTGGCGGGAAAAACCGGGGAGCTGTTTTTT. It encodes CASSLLAGKTGELFF. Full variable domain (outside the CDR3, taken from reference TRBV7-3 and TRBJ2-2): GAGVSQTPSNKVTEKGKYVELRCDPISGHTALYWYRQSLGQGPEFLIYFQGTGAADDSGLPNDRFFAVRPEGSVSTLKIQRTERGDSAVYLCASSLLAGKTGELFFGEGSRLTVL.